This TCR beta chain is from a study of T-cell memory formation after mild COVID-19. This clonotype was found once. MiXCR was run by TCRdb on the 5' RACE reads, yielding one entry per CDR3 protein. The top ten clones hold 9% to 15% of a sample with around 440,000 distinct CDR3 sequences, 15% to 20% of them seen once. The ends lost 2 bases at V and 7 bases at J; junction bases unmatched: 5. The CDR3 extends over 15 amino acids. Looked up from germline, CDR1 is SGHTA and CDR2 is FQGTGA. The rearrangement joins TRBV7-3 to TRBJ2-1; 10 bases align to TRBD2. This TCR came from an adult woman who had mild COVID-19 (a few samples of this study predate the infection). Cell type and time point are not known. Material: PBMCs or a T cell subset sorted from them (not recorded which). CDR3 in DNA: TGTGCCAGCAGCTTAGGCTCTAGCGGGAGAAATGAGCAGTTCTTC. This sequence encodes CASSLGSSGRNEQFF.